This TCR beta chain was sequenced in a study of beta chain features in type 1 diabetes. Study observations and caveats: Any HLA type influence on TCRB rearrangement was left unresolved here.

In the case of this clone: Its antigen is not known.

The ends were cut back, 7 bases at V and 6 bases at J, with 15 bases in the middle. CDR1 MDHEN and CDR2 SYDVKM come from the germline V gene. CDR3 size: 13 residues. TCRB transcripts that were expressed got sequenced, as all of the isolated RNA had been reverse transcribed. Profiling relied on immunoSEQ multiplex PCR, and the TCRdb table lists in-frame clones only, not all of them. The repertoire holds about 360,000 clones, over 9.5% seen once, with around 0.015% in the top ten. The material sequenced was naive CD4+ T cells from blood. This sequence was found in a man in his late teens or twenties in good health. The rearrangement joins TRBV28 to TRBJ1-1; TRBD1 might be the D (6 bases). The CDR3 region is CASNSPGVSEAFF. The DNA of the CDR3 is TGTGCCAGCAACAGTCCAGGGGTATCTGAAGCTTTCTTT. The whole variable domain, remainder taken from reference TRBV28 and TRBJ1-1, is DVKVTQSSRYLVKRTGEKVFLECVQDMDHENMFWYRQDPGLGLRLIYFSYDVKMKEKGDIPEGYSVSREKKERFSLILESASTNQTSMYLCASNSPGVSEAFFGQGTRLTVV.